The rows below give T cell receptor beta chains drawn from one sample of a study of blood T cell repertoires in COVID-19. Repertoires were generated with immunoSEQ multiplex PCR, while TCRdb's copy carries only in-frame clones and drops some. The sample includes about 110,000 clones, approximately 87% of them seen just once. Sequencing was carried out using peripheral blood. Every receptor here comes from a woman between 45 and 65 years old with acute or convalescent COVID-19. CDR3s include the opening cysteine and the closing phenylalanine or tryptophan. D genes are given only for firm matches. Expanded clones get a size class; other rows say once, few or many, or leave the size out.

>TRBJ2-3|.|TRBV5-6|TRBD1
TGTGCCAGCAGCTCTTCACAGGGGGGCACAGATACGCAGTATTTT
CASSSSQGGTDTQYF
>TRBJ2-2|.|TRBV7-8|.
TGTGCCAGCAGCTCCCTCCTAGTAGCTACCACCGGGGAGCTGTTTTTT
CASSSLLVATTGELFF
>TRBJ1-2|.|TRBV27|.
TGTGCCAGCAGTCCGTTCGGGGAGGGTAAAGGCTACACCTTC
CASSPFGEGKGYTF
>TRBJ1-5|.|TRBV24-1|TRBD1
TGTGCCACCAGTGAGCGGACAGGGGGCCTCAATCAGCCCCAGCATTTT
CATSERTGGLNQPQHF
>TRBJ2-7|.|TRBV5-5|TRBD1
TGTGCCAGCAGCGCACGACAATTGGACAGGGTGACCGAGCAGTACTTC
CASSARQLDRVTEQYF
>TRBJ1-2|.|TRBV6-1|.
TGTGCCAGCAGTGAAACGGTCTATGGCTACACCTTC
CASSETVYGYTF
>TRBJ1-2|.|TRBV3-1/TRBV3-2|.
TGTGCCAGCAGCCAAAGGGCAGGGCGCACGAGGGGCTACACCTTC
CASSQRAGRTRGYTF
>TRBJ2-2|.|TRBV3-1/TRBV3-2|.
TGTGCCAGCAGCCAAAATGGCGGGGCCACCGGGGAGCTGTTTTTT
CASSQNGGATGELFF
>TRBJ2-4|.|TRBV4-1|TRBD2
TGCGCCAGCAGCCCCGGGACTAGCGATTTGAACATTCAGTACTTC
CASSPGTSDLNIQYF
>TRBJ1-1|.|TRBV9|.
TGTGCCAGCAGCGTTAACGCGGTATGGAACACTGAAGCTTTCTTT
CASSVNAVWNTEAFF
>TRBJ1-2|once|TRBV5-6|.
TGTGCCAGCAGCTTACGGGACTATGGCTACACCTTC
CASSLRDYGYTF
>TRBJ1-1|.|TRBV3-1/TRBV3-2|TRBD1
TGTGCCAGCAGCTACGGACAGGGGGCAACTGAAGCTTTCTTT
CASSYGQGATEAFF
>TRBJ1-1|few|TRBV11-3|TRBD1
TGTGCCAGCAGCTCCTCAGGGGGGTCTGAAGCTTTCTTT
CASSSSGGSEAFF
>TRBJ1-6|.|TRBV5-5|.
TGTGCCAGCAGCTTGGGTGGATCATACGGGGATTCACCCCTCCACTTT
CASSLGGSYGDSPLHF
>TRBJ2-7|few|TRBV7-9|TRBD1
TGTGCCAGCAGCATGCTCGGACAGGGTTGGAGGGAGCAGTACTTC
CASSMLGQGWREQYF
>TRBJ1-1|once|TRBV6-5|TRBD1
TGTGCCAGCAGTTACGGACAGGGGAGCACTGAAGCTTTCTTT
CASSYGQGSTEAFF
>TRBJ1-1|.|TRBV19|.
TGTGCCAGTAGTATCGCGGGGATTAGGACTGAAGCTTTCTTT
CASSIAGIRTEAFF
>TRBJ1-1|.|TRBV6-5|.
TGTGCCAGCAGTTACTCGAGGCTGAACACTGAAGCTTTCTTT
CASSYSRLNTEAFF
>TRBJ1-6|.|TRBV30|.
TGTGTCTGGAGACCTGGCCAGTTTAATTCACCCCTCCACTTT
CVWRPGQFNSPLHF
>TRBJ1-5|.|TRBV6-4|.
TGTGCCAGCAGTGAGAATGGAGGGGCGCAGCCCCAGCATTTT
CASSENGGAQPQHF
>TRBJ1-5|.|TRBV18|.
TGTGCCAGCTCCCGTGGGGGGGCTAATCAGCCCCAGCATTTT
CASSRGGANQPQHF
>TRBJ1-1|once|TRBV6-6|.
TGTGCCAGCAGTTTTTCCAGGGGCGCCGGGGTGGCTGAAGCTTTCTTT
CASSFSRGAGVAEAFF
>TRBJ2-3|few|TRBV10-1|.
TGCGCCAGCAGTGAGATCGGACAAAAAAATACGCAGTATTTT
CASSEIGQKNTQYF
>TRBJ1-2|.|TRBV4-1|TRBD1
TGCGCCAGCAGCCAAGTAGGGACAGGGGGAGAAAGAGGGAACTATGGCTACACCTTC
CASSQVGTGGERGNYGYTF
>TRBJ1-1|.|TRBV6-5|TRBD1
TGTGCCAGCAGTTACACGGGACAGGAGAACACTGAAGCTTTCTTT
CASSYTGQENTEAFF
>TRBJ1-1|.|TRBV7-9|.
TGTGCCAGCAGCTTACGTAGCGAGAACACTGAAGCTTTCTTT
CASSLRSENTEAFF
>TRBJ2-7|once|TRBV10-3|.
TGTGCCATCGGAGGAGGGGGGGGAACCTACGAGCAGTACTTC
CAIGGGGGTYEQYF
>TRBJ2-3|.|TRBV28|.
TGTGCCAGCACTGGGAGTACAGATACGCAGTATTTT
CASTGSTDTQYF
>TRBJ2-5|.|TRBV5-1|TRBD1
TGCGCCAGCAGCTTTAGGGGGCCGGAGACCCAGTACTTC
CASSFRGPETQYF
>TRBJ2-3|.|TRBV5-1|TRBD1
TGCGCCAGCAGCACAGGACAGGGGGTCACAGATACGCAGTATTTT
CASSTGQGVTDTQYF
>TRBJ1-1|once|TRBV3-1/TRBV3-2|.
TGTGCCAGCAGCCTTGGGGGGGGGCAAGCTTTCTTT
CASSLGGGQAFF
>TRBJ2-7|.|TRBV6-5|TRBD1
TGTGCCAGCACCGACGCCTCCGGGACAGGCGAGCAGTACTTC
CASTDASGTGEQYF
>TRBJ2-1|.|TRBV2|.
TGTGCCAGTAGAGGCGGATACCCCAGGGGCAATGAGCAGTTCTTC
CASRGGYPRGNEQFF
>TRBJ2-1|.|TRBV24-1|.
TGTGCCACCAGTGACGGGAATGAGCAGTTCTTC
CATSDGNEQFF
>TRBJ1-1|.|TRBV11-1|.
TGTGCCAGCAGCTTACTAGCTGGGGTCACTGAAGCTTTCTTT
CASSLLAGVTEAFF
>TRBJ2-4|.|TRBV23-1|.
TGCGCCAGCAGTCAATCGAACGGGGGGCTCAAAAACATTCAGTACTTC
CASSQSNGGLKNIQYF
>TRBJ1-5|few|TRBV24-1|TRBD1
TGTGCCACCAGTGATCGAGGGGACAGGGGAAGCAATCAGCCCCAGCATTTT
CATSDRGDRGSNQPQHF
>TRBJ2-1|once|TRBV2|TRBD2
TGTGCCAGCAGTGATCTAGCTAGCGGGAGTAACAATGAGCAGTTCTTC
CASSDLASGSNNEQFF
>TRBJ1-2|.|TRBV6-5|TRBD1
TGTGCCAGCAACAACAGGGGGTTCAGCTATGGCTACACCTTC
CASNNRGFSYGYTF
>TRBJ2-3|few|TRBV6-1|TRBD1
TGTGCCAGCAGTGAAGTGGGGACAGGGGCAGGAGATACGCAGTATTTT
CASSEVGTGAGDTQYF
>TRBJ2-2|.|TRBV18|.
TGTGCCAGCTCACCCTTACTGGGCTCCGGGGAGCTGTTTTTT
CASSPLLGSGELFF
>TRBJ1-1|.|TRBV5-1|.
TGCGCCAGCAGCTTTTTCCCCAAGGGGACTGAAGCTTTCTTT
CASSFFPKGTEAFF
>TRBJ1-4|.|TRBV15|TRBD1
TGTGCCACCAGCAGAGGTGGGACAGAGAATGAAAAACTGTTTTTT
CATSRGGTENEKLFF
>TRBJ2-7|.|TRBV7-9|.
TGTGCCCCCGCAGGACTCTTTCGGGACGAGCAGTACTTC
CAPAGLFRDEQYF
>TRBJ2-7|.|TRBV3-1/TRBV3-2|TRBD1
TGTGCCAGCAGCCAAGAAGGACAGGTCTACGAGCAGTACTTC
CASSQEGQVYEQYF